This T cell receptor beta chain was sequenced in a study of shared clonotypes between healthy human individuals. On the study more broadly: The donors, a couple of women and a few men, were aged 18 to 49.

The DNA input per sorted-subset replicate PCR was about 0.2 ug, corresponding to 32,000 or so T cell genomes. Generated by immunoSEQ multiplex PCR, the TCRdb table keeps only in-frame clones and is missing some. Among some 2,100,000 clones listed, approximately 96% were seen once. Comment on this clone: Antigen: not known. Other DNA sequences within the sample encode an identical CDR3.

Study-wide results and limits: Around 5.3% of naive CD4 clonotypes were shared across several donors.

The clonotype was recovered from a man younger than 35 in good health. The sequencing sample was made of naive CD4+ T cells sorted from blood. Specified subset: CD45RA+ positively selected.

The CDR3 bases are TGTGCCAGCAGCCTAGACAGGGTGAACACTGAAGCTTTCTTT. Translated, it gives CASSLDRVNTEAFF. The chain has TRBV28 and TRBJ1-1, with 7 bases fitting TRBD1. The V gene end was trimmed by 6 bases and the J gene end by 0 bases; junction bases not matched to a gene: 4. The V gene's germline CDR1 is MDHEN and CDR2 SYDVKM. The CDR3 covers 14 residues.